This T cell receptor beta chain was captured by sequencing in a study of cytomegalovirus exposure and HLA in healthy donors. V trimming: 2 bases; J trimming: 6 bases; junction bases outside the gene matches: 9. Germline V lookup: CDR1 MDHEN, CDR2 SYDVKM. CDR3 length: 16 residues. Here immunoSEQ multiplex PCR was the method, and the copy in TCRdb shows in-frame clones only, minus some. The sample yields 90,000 or so clones, 85% seen once. V and J are TRBV28 and TRBJ2-3, with 9 bases matching TRBD2. The receptor was isolated from a man aged 18 to 29 in good health and CMV-seropositive. Material: PBMCs. The CDR3 sequence: CASSLIAGERGDTQYF. In nucleotides, the CDR3 is TGTGCCAGCAGTTTAATAGCGGGAGAAAGAGGGGATACGCAGTATTTT.